This T cell receptor beta chain was identified during a study of blood T cell repertoires in COVID-19. Study-level information: There were acute and convalescent COVID-19 samples, and they came from the United States, Italy and Spain. The cDNA or gDNA used as material had been derived from T cells, B-cell-depleted T cells, or PBMCs.

The ends lost 5 bases at V and 2 bases at J; junction bases unmatched: 4. The germline V gene has CDR1 MNHEY and CDR2 SVGAGI. This CDR3 comprises 14 residues. In the original processing: Nucleated cell number was recorded as an estimate derived from reference gene primer amplification. Assay used: immunoSEQ multiplex PCR; TCRdb lists only in-frame clones, some missing. The V and J calls and the clone size are those of that table, but D and trimming were determined from the DNA. The data show around 100,000 clones, about 86% seen once. The rearrangement links TRBV6-5 to TRBJ1-1, with 8 bases fitting TRBD1. The sample comprised peripheral blood. The clonotype was recovered from a woman over 75 with active or convalescent COVID-19. The CDR3 DNA is TGTGCCAGCAGTACAGACAGGGGTAACACTGAAGCTTTCTTT. Protein sequence: CASSTDRGNTEAFF.